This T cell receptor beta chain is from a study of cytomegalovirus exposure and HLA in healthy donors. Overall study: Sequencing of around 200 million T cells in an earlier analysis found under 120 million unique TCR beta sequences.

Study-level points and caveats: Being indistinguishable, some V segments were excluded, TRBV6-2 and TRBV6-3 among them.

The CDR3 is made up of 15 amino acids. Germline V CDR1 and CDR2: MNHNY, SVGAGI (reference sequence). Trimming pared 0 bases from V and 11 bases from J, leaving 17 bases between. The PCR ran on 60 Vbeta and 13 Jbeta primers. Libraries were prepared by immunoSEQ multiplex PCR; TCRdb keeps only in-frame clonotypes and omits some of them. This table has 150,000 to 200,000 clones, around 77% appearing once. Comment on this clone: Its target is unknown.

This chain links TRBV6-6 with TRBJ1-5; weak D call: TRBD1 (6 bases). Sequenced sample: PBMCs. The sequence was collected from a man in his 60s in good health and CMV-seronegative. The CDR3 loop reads CASSYSGGGRGAQHF. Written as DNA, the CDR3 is TGTGCCAGCAGTTACTCCGGCGGGGGGCGGGGGGCCCAGCATTTT.